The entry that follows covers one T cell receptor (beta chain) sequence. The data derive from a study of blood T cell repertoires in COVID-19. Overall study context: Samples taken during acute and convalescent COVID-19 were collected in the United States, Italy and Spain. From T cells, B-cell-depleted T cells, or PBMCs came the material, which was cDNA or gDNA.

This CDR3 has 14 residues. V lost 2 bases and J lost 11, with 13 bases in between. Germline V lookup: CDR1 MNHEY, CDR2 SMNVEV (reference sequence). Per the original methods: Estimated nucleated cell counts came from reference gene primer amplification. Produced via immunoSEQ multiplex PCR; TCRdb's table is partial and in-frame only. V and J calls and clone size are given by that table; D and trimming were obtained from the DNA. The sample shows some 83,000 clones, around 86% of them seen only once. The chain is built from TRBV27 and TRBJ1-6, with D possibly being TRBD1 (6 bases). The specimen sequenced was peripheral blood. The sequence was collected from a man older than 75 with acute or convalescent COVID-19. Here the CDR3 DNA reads TGTGCCAGCAGTTTAGAACAGGGCCTAACACCCCTCCACTTT. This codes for CASSLEQGLTPLHF.